This section outlines one T cell receptor (beta chain) sequence together with its context. Its binding antigen is unknown. Base qualities were left out, and no much larger clone turns up one base away. Genomic DNA was extracted from sorted cells for sequencing of the TCRbeta CDR3 region. TCRbeta CDR3 regions were sequenced using the immunoSEQ Assay. Not all clones reach the TCRdb copy of this immuneACCESS table, which keeps in-frame sequences only. Checked studies attribute under half of the gap to unresolved V genes and leave the rest unexplained. The table for this sample lists fewer than 90,000 clones; approximately 83% of them were counted only once. The ten largest clonotypes hold roughly 3% of the sample. Patients with autoimmune disease history or receiving systemic immunosuppression were excluded from the trial. In every dose cohort, peripheral blood was drawn for TCR sequencing at baseline, cycle 4 day 1, and cycle 7 day 1. Samples came from an open-label, multicenter, first-in-human phase I dose-escalation trial of ivuxolimab. Adults with locally advanced or metastatic head and neck squamous cell, hepatocellular, melanoma or renal cell carcinoma were enrolled in the trial. Before TCR sequencing, CD4+ T cells and CD8+ T cells were sorted from peripheral blood as separate populations.

The record originates from a study of OX40 agonist ivuxolimab in advanced cancers. Broadly, across the study: Ivuxolimab was a fully human IgG2 agonistic monoclonal antibody targeting the costimulatory receptor OX40 (CD134). Intravenous ivuxolimab was administered to patients every 2 weeks at six dose levels: 0.01, 0.1, 0.3, 1.5, 3 and 10 mg/kg. Of the roughly 52 dose-escalation patients, hepatocellular carcinoma was present in approximately 20, melanoma in approximately 15, renal cell carcinoma in 9 and head and neck cancer in 9. In the dose-escalation cohort, approximately 82% of patients were male, and the mean age was 60 years with a range of roughly 23 to 79. Patients were allowed to have had prior anti-PD-1, anti-PD-L1 or anti-CTLA-4 therapy, and approximately 39% of the dose-escalation patients had been treated with checkpoint inhibitors. Partial responses occurred in three dose-escalation patients: two with cutaneous melanoma and one with hepatocellular carcinoma. The point of sequencing TCRbeta in the periphery was to test whether ivuxolimab changed TCR sequence diversity and drove clonal T-cell expansion. The monotherapy dose-escalation portion (N ≈ 56 patients) of the phase I ivuxolimab trial is reported in the paper.

The investigation overall reported the following: After ivuxolimab, expanded clones were on average more numerous among CD8+ T cells than among CD4+ T cells. At doses of 0.1 to 3.0 mg/kg, clonal expansion of both CD4+ and CD8+ blood T cells was observed from baseline to week 6. In partial responders in the 0.1-3.0 mg/kg groups, normalized peripheral clonal expansion was found to be among the lowest, especially among CD8+ T cells. The antigen specificity of the clonally expanded peripheral T cells was not determined. Low levels of normalized T-cell clonal expansion were also shown by some nonresponding patients.

From cysteine to phenylalanine, the CDR3 is 16 amino acids long. Just CDR3 DNA is preserved here, 48 bases in frame from base 1. According to the germline V gene, CDR1 reads SGHVS and CDR2 reads FNYEAQ. V and J are truncated by 5 bases and 8 bases respectively, leaving an intervening sequence of 22 bases. The sample here was CD4+ or CD8+ T cells sorted from blood, taken in a trial of the OX40 agonist ivuxolimab. The TCR originated in an adult with an advanced solid tumor such as melanoma, head and neck, liver or kidney cancer. This sequence uses TRBV7-6 and TRBJ1-3; D gene: possibly TRBD1, on 5 matching bases. Here the CDR3 is given as CASSGTGGGVSDTIYF. The DNA is TGTGCCAGCAGCGGGACCGGTGGGGGGGTCAGTGACACCATATATTTT.